This T cell receptor beta chain comes out of a study of cytomegalovirus exposure and HLA in healthy donors. CDR1 and CDR2 from the germline V gene are SNHLY and FYNNEI. The CDR3 is 13 amino acids. A single count supports this clone. Its specificity is not known. Germline and junction disagree at one end, which may indicate a read error. Study-level points and caveats: The later analysis indicated that the majority of CMV-associated TCR beta chains appeared HLA-restricted.

The PCR ran on 60 Vbeta and 13 Jbeta primers. Clones were sequenced by immunoSEQ multiplex PCR, and TCRdb holds only the in-frame ones, with some missing. The table shows over 150,000 clones, with approximately 78% occurring only once. The TCR originated in a woman between 45 and 60 years old in good health and CMV-seropositive. Sequenced input: PBMCs. The chain recombines TRBV2 with TRBJ2-6, with TRBD2 as a possible D gene (6 bases). CDR3 nucleotide sequence: TGTGCCAGCAAAGGGACTGGGGCCAACGGCCTGACTTTC. This codes for CASKGTGANGLTF.